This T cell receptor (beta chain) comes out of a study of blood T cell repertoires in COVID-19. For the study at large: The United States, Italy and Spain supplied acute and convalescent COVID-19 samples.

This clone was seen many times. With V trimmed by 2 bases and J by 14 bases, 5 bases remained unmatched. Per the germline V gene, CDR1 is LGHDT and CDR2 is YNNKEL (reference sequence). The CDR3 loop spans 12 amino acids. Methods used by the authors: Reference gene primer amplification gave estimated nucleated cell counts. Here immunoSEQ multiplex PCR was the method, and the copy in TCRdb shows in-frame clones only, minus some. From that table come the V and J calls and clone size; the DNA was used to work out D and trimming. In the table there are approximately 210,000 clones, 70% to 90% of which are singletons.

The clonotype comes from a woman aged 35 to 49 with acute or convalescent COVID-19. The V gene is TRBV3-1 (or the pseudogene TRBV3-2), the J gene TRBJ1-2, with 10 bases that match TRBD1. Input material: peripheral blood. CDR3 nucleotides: TGTGCCAGCAGCCAATGGGACAGGGGAAAAACCTTC. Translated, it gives CASSQWDRGKTF.